This T cell receptor beta chain emerged from a study of T cell responses to AZD1222 COVID-19 vaccine. Here immunoSEQ multiplex PCR was the method, and the copy in TCRdb shows in-frame clones only, minus some. The sample includes 100,000 or so clones, 70% to 90% seen only once; the top ten take around 2.3%. The CDR3 has 16 amino acids. V was pared by 1 base and J by 6 bases, with 6 bases of the junction left unmatched. The germline V gene encodes CDR1 LGHNA and CDR2 YNFKEQ. Study conclusions and caveats: Increases in Spike-specific TCR breadth and depth were seen after two AZD1222 doses. Donors were mostly white British, more females; clonal diversity possibly underestimated. Repertoire sampling happened only post peak T cell response. Unmutated variant regions are reportedly targeted by nearly half of spike-specific TCRs.

In the case of this clone: Its target is not known.

The chain links TRBV4-2 to TRBJ2-2; TRBD1 aligns across 9 bases. This TCR derives from an adult who received the AZD1222 COVID-19 vaccine. Sequencing was performed on peripheral blood, taken 28 days after the second AZD1222 dose. The CDR3 loop is CASSQAGDRVSGELFF. In DNA, the CDR3 is TGTGCCAGCAGCCAAGCCGGGGACAGGGTTTCCGGGGAGCTGTTTTTT.